This TCR beta chain was documented in a study of graft-versus-host responses after intestinal transplantation. Study-wide background: Isolated intestinal, liver-intestinal, or multivisceral transplants had been given to the recipients.

Note on this clone: Its target is not known.

This CDR3 comprises 16 residues. J lost 4 bases, V lost 5 bases, and 9 bases had no gene match. Germline CDR1 and CDR2: PRHDT and FYEKMQ (reference sequence). Some clones are missing from TCRdb's copy, which holds only in-frame ones; the method was immunoSEQ multiplex PCR. Of about 100,000 clones listed, less than 90% were seen once; the top ten hold around 0.86%. The sample consisted of unstimulated CD4+ T cells sorted from spleen or lymph node cells, taken before transplant. The sequence was collected from a human donor who was the organ donor for an intestinal transplant. The chain recombines TRBV13 with TRBJ1-4, with 8 bases identical to TRBD1. Here the CDR3 DNA reads TGTGCCAGCAGCCCTCGACAGGGGTTATATAATGAAAAACTGTTTTTT. This gives the protein CASSPRQGLYNEKLFF.